A selection of T cell receptor beta chains follows, all from one sample in a study of T-cell reconstitution after alpha-beta-depleted transplantation in children. TCRdb called the PCR reads again in MiXCR, with one record for every CDR3 protein. Of some 70,000 distinct CDR3 sequences in the sample, roughly 4.9% are singletons; the top ten hold under 20%. The starting material was PBMCs, mostly from graft donor cells, obtained 180 days after TCRalphabeta/CD19-depleted stem cell transplant. The receptors were gathered from a boy in the first two years of life who had a stem cell transplant for acute myeloid leukemia, so the T cells may come from the graft donor. CDR3s include the opening cysteine and the closing phenylalanine or tryptophan. The order of the fields is clone size, J gene, V gene, CDR3 length, D gene, CDR3 DNA, CDR3 protein. A D gene is named only where the DNA matches it firmly. A row's size may be missing; if present it is once, few, many or a size class.

size: many
J: TRBJ2-3
V: TRBV3-1
length: 13
D: -
DNA: TGTGCCAGCAGCTCCCCATTTACAGATACGCAGTATTTT
CDR3: CASSSPFTDTQYF

size: many
J: TRBJ2-3
V: TRBV29-1
length: 14
D: TRBD1
DNA: TGCAGCGCCCCGGACAGGAGTTACACAGATACGCAGTATTTT
CDR3: CSAPDRSYTDTQYF

size: many
J: TRBJ1-5
V: TRBV27
length: 14
D: TRBD1
DNA: TGTGCCAGCAGTTTATATGGGACAGGACAGCCCCAGCATTTT
CDR3: CASSLYGTGQPQHF

size: many
J: TRBJ2-7
V: TRBV5-6
length: 15
D: -
DNA: TGTGCCAGCAGCCCAACTCCAGGAAGGGAATACGAGCAGTACTTC
CDR3: CASSPTPGREYEQYF

size: many
J: TRBJ1-4
V: TRBV7-9
length: 14
D: TRBD1
DNA: TGTGCCAGCAGCCCCCGGGACAGGGCAGAAAAACTGTTTTTT
CDR3: CASSPRDRAEKLFF

size: many
J: TRBJ2-1
V: TRBV6-5
length: 16
D: -
DNA: TGTGCCAGCAGTTACTACTCAGCACCTCTCTACAATGAGCAGTTCTTC
CDR3: CASSYYSAPLYNEQFF

size: many
J: TRBJ1-1
V: TRBV7-2
length: 15
D: TRBD1
DNA: TGTGCCAGCAGCTCGGACAGGGACATGAACACTGAAGCTTTCTTT
CDR3: CASSSDRDMNTEAFF

size: many
J: TRBJ1-1
V: TRBV5-1
length: 15
D: -
DNA: TGCGCCAGCAGCTTGGTGCAGGGTTTTCAGGCTGAAGCTTTCTTT
CDR3: CASSLVQGFQAEAFF

size: -
J: TRBJ2-7
V: TRBV7-9
length: 13
D: -
DNA: TGTGCCAGCAGCCCACATCCGGCGAGCGAGCAGTACTTC
CDR3: CASSPHPASEQYF

size: many
J: TRBJ1-4
V: TRBV12-3/TRBV12-4
length: 15
D: TRBD1
DNA: TGTGCCAGCATCTCCCAGGGGACAGGGGGTGAAAAACTGTTTTTT
CDR3: CASISQGTGGEKLFF

size: many
J: TRBJ2-3
V: TRBV12-3/TRBV12-4
length: 18
D: TRBD2
DNA: TGTGCCAGCAGTCCCTGGGGAGCGGGGGGTCCGAACACAGATACGCAGTATTTT
CDR3: CASSPWGAGGPNTDTQYF

size: many
J: TRBJ1-2
V: TRBV20-1
length: 15
D: TRBD1
DNA: TGCAGTGCTATAGATCCGGGACAGGGGCCCTATGGCTACACCTTC
CDR3: CSAIDPGQGPYGYTF

size: many
J: TRBJ1-3
V: TRBV7-2
length: 15
D: -
DNA: TGTGCCAGCAGCTATGGGGGCGGCTCTGGAAACACCATATATTTT
CDR3: CASSYGGGSGNTIYF

size: many
J: TRBJ1-5
V: TRBV5-1
length: 13
D: -
DNA: TGCGCCAGCAGCTTCGCAGAGGGGTATCCCCAGCATTTT
CDR3: CASSFAEGYPQHF

size: many
J: TRBJ2-2
V: TRBV7-3
length: 16
D: TRBD1
DNA: TGTGCCAGCAGCTCAGAACAGGGGTGGAACACCGGGGAGCTGTTTTTT
CDR3: CASSSEQGWNTGELFF

size: many
J: TRBJ2-3
V: TRBV20-1
length: 14
D: -
DNA: TGCAGTGCTAGAGATGTGGGGGTCACAGATACGCAGTATTTT
CDR3: CSARDVGVTDTQYF

size: many
J: TRBJ2-4
V: TRBV12-3/TRBV12-4
length: 16
D: -
DNA: TGTGCCAGCAGGAACGCAGGGGGGATAGCCAAAAACATTCAGTACTTC
CDR3: CASRNAGGIAKNIQYF

size: many
J: TRBJ2-1
V: TRBV12-3/TRBV12-4
length: 13
D: -
DNA: TGTGCCAGCAGTTTAAGGACAAACAATGAGCAGTTCTTC
CDR3: CASSLRTNNEQFF

size: many
J: TRBJ1-1
V: TRBV20-1
length: 12
D: -
DNA: TGCAGTGCCATACAGCCGAACACTGAAGCTTTCTTT
CDR3: CSAIQPNTEAFF

size: many
J: TRBJ1-6
V: TRBV7-6
length: 16
D: -
DNA: TGTGCCAGCAGCCTAAGGCAGGCTGGGTATAATTCACCCCTCCACTTT
CDR3: CASSLRQAGYNSPLHF

size: many
J: TRBJ1-1
V: TRBV5-1
length: 16
D: -
DNA: TGCGCCAGCAGCTTGGAGGGCAGGGAAAGGAACACTGAAGCTTTCTTT
CDR3: CASSLEGRERNTEAFF

size: many
J: TRBJ2-1
V: TRBV6-5
length: 15
D: TRBD1
DNA: TGTGCCAGCAGATGGACAGGGTTTGAGGGCAATGAGCAGTTCTTC
CDR3: CASRWTGFEGNEQFF

size: many
J: TRBJ1-4
V: TRBV12-3/TRBV12-4
length: 13
D: -
DNA: TGTGCCAGCAGTTTGTCCCGTGGGGAAAAACTGTTTTTT
CDR3: CASSLSRGEKLFF

size: many
J: TRBJ2-2
V: TRBV4-3
length: 17
D: -
DNA: TGCGCCAGCAGCCAAAATCCCCGGCCAGGGACCACCGGGGAGCTGTTTTTT
CDR3: CASSQNPRPGTTGELFF

size: many
J: TRBJ1-2
V: TRBV20-1
length: 14
D: -
DNA: TGCAGTGCTAGAGAGATGAGGGCGGACTATGGCTACACCTTC
CDR3: CSAREMRADYGYTF

size: few
J: TRBJ1-2
V: TRBV20-1
length: 18
D: -
DNA: TGCTGGGCTAGAGATCAGCCACAGCGGCAGGGCCCAGACTATGGCTACACCTTC
CDR3: CWARDQPQRQGPDYGYTF

size: many
J: TRBJ1-1
V: TRBV5-1
length: 17
D: -
DNA: TGCGCCAGCAGCTTGATTTGGTTTGGGTCAGAGAACACTGAAGCTTTCTTT
CDR3: CASSLIWFGSENTEAFF

size: many
J: TRBJ1-1
V: TRBV4-1
length: 18
D: -
DNA: TGCGCCAGCAGCCAAGTGTTTGCTATCAGGGAGATGAACACTGAAGCTTTCTTT
CDR3: CASSQVFAIREMNTEAFF

size: many
J: TRBJ2-7
V: TRBV10-3
length: 14
D: -
DNA: TGTGCCATCAGTGAGTCGAAGTCACCCTACGAGCAGTACTTC
CDR3: CAISESKSPYEQYF

size: many
J: TRBJ2-1
V: TRBV12-3/TRBV12-4
length: 15
D: -
DNA: TGTGCCAGCAGTTTAGTAGGAATCCCCCACAATGAGCAGTTCTTC
CDR3: CASSLVGIPHNEQFF

size: many
J: TRBJ2-7
V: TRBV5-1
length: 15
D: TRBD2
DNA: TGCGCCAGCAGCTCACTAGCGGGGGGGCCCTACGAGCAGTACTTC
CDR3: CASSSLAGGPYEQYF

size: many
J: TRBJ2-3
V: TRBV7-2
length: 15
D: TRBD1
DNA: TGTGCCAGCGGCCGACAGGGCCTAAGTACAGATACGCAGTATTTT
CDR3: CASGRQGLSTDTQYF

size: many
J: TRBJ2-4
V: TRBV5-1
length: 14
D: -
DNA: TGCGCCAGCAGCTTGGAAAGGGGCCTAAACATTCAGTACTTC
CDR3: CASSLERGLNIQYF

size: many
J: TRBJ1-2
V: TRBV9
length: 13
D: -
DNA: TGTGCCAGCAGCGTCGGGGGGGCCTATGGCTACACCTTC
CDR3: CASSVGGAYGYTF

size: -
J: TRBJ1-5
V: TRBV2
length: 18
D: -
DNA: TGTACCTTCAGTCCCTCCCCAGAGAGGGGGTATAGCAATCAGCCCCAGCATTTT
CDR3: CTFSPSPERGYSNQPQHF

size: many
J: TRBJ2-2
V: TRBV7-3
length: 14
D: -
DNA: TGTGCCAGCAGCCCGGGACAAGACACCGGGGAGCTGTTTTTT
CDR3: CASSPGQDTGELFF

size: many
J: TRBJ2-7
V: TRBV7-8
length: 12
D: -
DNA: TGTGCCAGCAGCTTCACCTACGAAGTGCAGTACTTC
CDR3: CASSFTYEVQYF

size: many
J: TRBJ1-6
V: TRBV4-1
length: 14
D: -
DNA: TGCGCCAGCAGCCAAGACTGGGGGGATTCACCCCTCCACTTT
CDR3: CASSQDWGDSPLHF

size: many
J: TRBJ1-2
V: TRBV4-3
length: 13
D: -
DNA: TGCGCCAGCAGCCAGGAAACTGGTAGAGGCTACACCTTC
CDR3: CASSQETGRGYTF

size: many
J: TRBJ2-7
V: TRBV20-1
length: 16
D: TRBD1
DNA: TGCAGTGCTAGAGATCTACCAGACAGGGTGCTCTACGAGCAGTACTTC
CDR3: CSARDLPDRVLYEQYF

size: many
J: TRBJ2-1
V: TRBV20-1
length: 15
D: -
DNA: TGCAGTGCTAGAGAACAGGGTGGAGGATACAATGAGCAGTTCTTC
CDR3: CSAREQGGGYNEQFF

size: -
J: TRBJ1-4
V: TRBV6-5
length: 14
D: TRBD1
DNA: TGTGCCAGCAGTTACGTCAGGGGGAATGAAAAACTGTTTTTT
CDR3: CASSYVRGNEKLFF

size: many
J: TRBJ1-2
V: TRBV5-6
length: 14
D: -
DNA: TGTGCCAGCAGCCTTACACCGGGACATGATGGCTACACCTTC
CDR3: CASSLTPGHDGYTF

size: many
J: TRBJ1-6
V: TRBV4-3
length: 18
D: TRBD1
DNA: TGCGCCAGCAGCCGAAGCCCTTTTACAGGGGGGGATAATTCACCCCTCCACTTT
CDR3: CASSRSPFTGGDNSPLHF

size: many
J: TRBJ2-3
V: TRBV29-1
length: 12
D: -
DNA: TGCAGCGTTGGGGTAGAAACAGATACGCAGTATTTT
CDR3: CSVGVETDTQYF